The TCR beta chain under discussion was sequenced for a study of blood T cell repertoires in COVID-19. Looking at the study overall: Material from acute and convalescent COVID-19 was sourced from the United States, Italy and Spain.

This CDR3 is 14 amino acids long. Unmatched junction bases numbered 4, after V lost 4 bases and J lost 3 bases. Germline CDR1 MDHEN, CDR2 SYDVKM. In the original processing: Estimated nucleated cell counts came from reference gene primer amplification. Generated by immunoSEQ multiplex PCR, the TCRdb table keeps only in-frame clones and is missing some. V and J calls and clone size are as listed in that table; D and trimming were resolved from the DNA. The data show around 150,000 clones, roughly 83% seen once. The V gene is TRBV28, the J gene TRBJ1-2, with 8 bases fitting TRBD1. The TCR sequence derives from a man aged 65-85 years who had been exposed to COVID-19. The sequenced sample was PBMCs or T cells enriched from blood (not recorded which). In DNA, the CDR3 is TGTGCCAGCAGTTCCAGGGGGCGCCACTATGGCTACACCTTC. This encodes CASSSRGRHYGYTF.